This T cell receptor (beta chain) was identified in a study of beta chain features in type 1 diabetes. Whole-study findings and limits: A moderate, significant TCRB CDR3 shortening appeared in type 1 diabetes across four CD4+ subsets.

Regarding this clone: What it recognizes is unknown.

Every isolated RNA sample was fully reverse transcribed, so sequencing captured expressed TCRB transcripts. Using immunoSEQ multiplex PCR, the repertoire was profiled, and TCRdb retains in-frame clones only, with some absent. The table shows 120,000 or so clones, with about 17% occurring only once. The sequencing input was central memory CD4+ T cells from blood. This sequence was found in a man younger than 45 with type 1 diabetes.

The CDR3 DNA reads as TGTGCCATGAACAGGGGCGATGGTTATGGCTACACCTTC. It yields the protein CAMNRGDGYGYTF. This chain joins TRBV10-3 and TRBJ1-2; 7 bases line up with TRBD1. Germline CDR1 and CDR2: ENHRY and SYGVKD. The CDR3 runs 13 residues. V shed 9 bases, J shed 5 bases, and the junction held 9 bases outside the gene matches.